What follows are 23 T cell receptor beta chains derived from one specimen sequenced in a study of metastatic and nonmetastatic thyroid tumors. TCRdb re-processed the PCR reads through MiXCR. In the table there are about 14,000 clones, less than 25% of which are singletons. The entire patient cohort was treatment-naive prior to thyroid surgery. Material for sequencing was blood. The receptor source for this set is a female donor with papillary thyroid cancer or a benign thyroid nodule (not recorded which). Some clones in this sample may be carry-over from other donors' samples.

This chain joins TRBV12-3 or TRBV12-4 and TRBJ1-3; D ambiguous. V shed 5 bases and J shed 0 bases, with 11 bases lying between them. This CDR3 contains 15 residues. For the CDR3, the DNA is TGTGCCAGCAGTACCCAGGCCAGCTCTGGAAACACCATATATTTT. Amino acids: CASSTQASSGNTIYF.

This clone was observed once. The chain joins TRBV20-1 to TRBJ2-5; TRBD2 is a possible D gene (5 bases). The CDR3 extends over 12 amino acids. With 6 bases removed from V and 5 bases from J, the gap between germline ends came to 13 bases. The germline V gene has CDR1 DFQATT and CDR2 SNEGSKA (reference sequence). The CDR3 spells CSAGVGEETQYF. CDR3 DNA sequence: TGCAGTGCCGGAGTGGGAGAGGAGACCCAGTACTTC.

By frequency in the sample, this clone is medium-sized. CDR3 DNA: TGTGCCAGCAGCCCAGACGTCGAATTGGCGTCCTACGAGCAGTACTTC. Translating gives CASSPDVELASYEQYF. The chain recombines TRBV6-1 with TRBJ2-7, with D unresolved. V was cut by 6 bases and J by 1 base, with 19 bases left in between. There are 16 residues in the CDR3. CDR1 is MNHNS and CDR2 is SASEGT in the germline V gene.

This chain uses TRBV20-1 with TRBJ2-3; D not certain. Trimming took 2 bases from V and 2 from J, leaving 8 bases between them. The CDR3 is 13 amino acids. Germline lookup yields CDR1 DFQATT and CDR2 SNEGSKA (reference sequence). The CDR3 loop is CSARRTITDTQYF. The DNA for the CDR3 is TGCAGTGCTAGAAGAACCATCACAGATACGCAGTATTTT.

This clone was detected many times. This rearrangement joins TRBV30 to TRBJ2-1; 10 nucleotides match TRBD2. The junction had 10 bases not matched to a gene; V was cut back by 4 bases and J by 7 bases. Germline V gene sequence: CDR1 GTSNPN, CDR2 SVGIG (reference sequence). This CDR3 is 15 amino acids long. The CDR3 protein is CAWTEIAGGRNEQFF. The CDR3 nucleotides read TGTGCCTGGACCGAAATAGCGGGAGGACGGAATGAGCAGTTCTTC.

This clone was seen at least ten times. The J gene is TRBJ1-1, the V gene TRBV19; D unresolved. Trimming pared 0 bases from V and 1 base from J, leaving 18 bases between. This CDR3 has 18 amino acids. Germline loops: CDR1 LNHDA, CDR2 SQIVND (reference sequence). The CDR3 DNA follows: TGTGCCAGTAGTATAGATCGGGCCGCCAGATCGACGAACACTGAAGCTTTCTTT. Protein sequence: CASSIDRAARSTNTEAFF.

Sample share makes this clone medium-sized. V usage is TRBV6-1 and J usage is TRBJ2-3; 9 nucleotides line up with TRBD1. V gave up 0 bases and J gave up 6 bases; unmatched junction bases: 7. Germline V gene data show CDR1 as MNHNS and CDR2 as SASEGT. The CDR3 is 16 amino acids. DNA of the CDR3: TGTGCCAGCAGTGAAGCTACCGGGACAGGGTCCGATACGCAGTATTTT. This encodes CASSEATGTGSDTQYF.

This clone was counted a few times. The V and J genes are TRBV6-2 or TRBV6-3 and TRBJ2-3; the D is unclear. This CDR3 comprises 12 residues. Germline V gives CDR1 MNHEY, CDR2 SVGEGT. Trimming removed 2 bases from V and 4 bases from J, with 4 bases in between. CDR3 coding DNA: TGTGCCAGCAGTTACCCACCAGATACGCAGTATTTT. Its protein product is CASSYPPDTQYF.

This clone was observed a handful of times. V gene TRBV28 combines with J gene TRBJ1-1; D uncertain. Germline V gives CDR1 MDHEN, CDR2 SYDVKM. The length of the CDR3 is 13 residues. V was clipped by 7 bases and J by 4 bases, with 13 bases between them. In DNA form, the CDR3 reads TGTGCCAGCACCTCAGAAGTGGGCACTGAAGCTTTCTTT. Translation: CASTSEVGTEAFF.

A few counts support this clone. V gene TRBV6-1 combines with J gene TRBJ2-7; TRBD2 agrees at 7 bases. V shed 2 bases and J 5 bases; nucleotides not matched to a gene: 9. The CDR3 covers 15 residues. Per the germline V gene, CDR1 is MNHNS and CDR2 is SASEGT. CDR3 bases: TGTGCCAGCAGTGAATGGGCGGGAGAGTGGAACGAGCAGTACTTC. Amino acids: CASSEWAGEWNEQYF.

Remarks on this clone: Just one base apart from a much larger clone, this may be a read error. Other DNA sequences from this sample encode an identical CDR3 as well. The gene calls are TRBV29-1 and TRBJ1-1, with 7 bases aligning to TRBD1. Trimming removed 7 bases from V and 2 bases from J; junction bases left unmatched: 7. CDR3 size: 13 residues. The V gene's germline CDR1 is SQVTM and CDR2 ANQGSEA. CDR3 sequence (DNA): TGCAGCGCTGCGGGACAGCCAAACACTGAAGCTTTCTTT. Protein sequence: CSAAGQPNTEAFF.

This clone was observed at least ten times. CDR3 DNA sequence: TGTGCCAGCATCCGAGACAGGGGACCGTTCAATAGCAATCAGCCCCAGCATTTT. Translation: CASIRDRGPFNSNQPQHF. The J gene is TRBJ1-5, the V gene TRBV2, with 8 bases that match TRBD1. V shed 7 bases, J shed 0 bases, and the junction held 14 bases outside the gene matches. CDR1 is SNHLY and CDR2 is FYNNEI in the germline V gene. CDR3 size: 18 residues.

This clone has a count of ten or more. The chain is built from TRBV5-1 and TRBJ1-1, with D maybe TRBD1 (6 bases). Trimming took off 0 bases at V and 4 bases at J, with 7 bases between the two ends. CDR1 and CDR2 from the germline V gene are SGHRS and YFSETQ. CDR3 size: 13 residues. The CDR3 protein is CASSLEGGTEAFF. CDR3 bases: TGCGCCAGCAGCTTGGAAGGGGGCACTGAAGCTTTCTTT.

This clone has ten or more counts. The rearrangement links TRBV20-1 to TRBJ1-2, with TRBD1 identical over 8 bases. CDR1 DFQATT and CDR2 SNEGSKA come from the germline V gene (reference sequence). Losses at the gene ends were 3 bases for V and 4 bases for J; bases not matched to a gene: 19. The length of the CDR3 is 18 residues. Written as DNA, the CDR3 is TGCAGTGCTAGGAAAACAGGGGGTGGAAGCAAAACCCCCTATGGCTACACCTTC. It specifies CSARKTGGGSKTPYGYTF.

There are a few counts of this clone. The chain recombines TRBV24-1 with TRBJ1-5; 11 bases align to TRBD1. This CDR3 region has 16 residues. V dropped 6 bases and J dropped 6; count of bases not matched to a gene: 9. Looked up from germline, CDR1 is KGHDR and CDR2 is SFDVKD. Here the CDR3 reads CATSHSGQGGRQPQHF. CDR3 coding DNA: TGTGCCACCAGTCACTCGGGACAGGGGGGGCGTCAGCCCCAGCATTTT.

Ten or more counts support this clone. This sequence joins TRBV27 and TRBJ2-1; D possibly corresponds to TRBD1 (5 bases). In germline, CDR1 is MNHEY, CDR2 SMNVEV (reference sequence). V gave up 5 bases and J gave up 8 bases, with 19 bases separating them. CDR3 size: 15 residues. CDR3 amino acids: CASSPRQNRRDEQFF. The CDR3 DNA follows: TGTGCCAGCAGTCCGCGACAGAACCGTCGGGATGAGCAGTTCTTC.

The chain employs TRBV7-2 and TRBJ2-2; tentative D call: TRBD2 (6 bases). This CDR3 spans 15 amino acids. CDR1 SGHTA and CDR2 FQGNSA come from the germline V gene. Trimming removed 5 bases at V and 1 base at J, with 11 bases between. The DNA of the CDR3 is TGTGCCAGCAGCCGTGGGACTGTGAACACCGGGGAGCTGTTTTTT. Its protein is CASSRGTVNTGELFF. The full variable domain, in which reference TRBV7-2 and TRBJ2-2 provide the parts outside the CDR3, is GAGVSQSPSNKVTEKGKDVELRCDPISGHTALYWYRQSLGQGLEFLIYFQGNSAPDKSGLPSDRFSAERTGGSVSTLTIQRTQQEDSAVYLCASSRGTVNTGELFFGEGSRLTVL.

This clone turned up a few times. The V gene is TRBV27, the J gene TRBJ1-2; D possibly corresponds to TRBD1 (6 bases). This CDR3 is 14 amino acids long. Germline V lookup: CDR1 MNHEY, CDR2 SMNVEV (reference sequence). The ends were cut back, 6 bases at V and 4 bases at J, with 15 bases in the middle. The CDR3: CASRGGGYGYGYTF. The CDR3 nucleotides read TGTGCCAGCAGGGGAGGGGGATATGGCTATGGCTACACCTTC.

This clone showed up just once. V gene TRBV7-8 combines with J gene TRBJ2-5, with 9 bases aligning to TRBD1. The germline gives CDR1 SGHVS, CDR2 FQNEAQ. V shed 5 bases and J 4 bases; nucleotides not matched to a gene: 11. This CDR3 region has 16 residues. The CDR3 DNA follows: TGTGCCAGCAGCATGTGCCCGGTACAGGGGGCAGAGACCCAGTACTTC. It codes for CASSMCPVQGAETQYF.

The sample holds many counts of this clone. This chain uses TRBV12-3 or TRBV12-4 with TRBJ1-5, with D uncertain. Trimming took 1 base from V and 3 from J, leaving 25 bases between them. This CDR3 comprises 20 residues. CDR3 region: CASSLVLRVGSPANNQPQHF. The CDR3 DNA reads as TGTGCCAGCAGTTTAGTCTTAAGGGTAGGGTCTCCTGCTAACAATCAGCCCCAGCATTTT.

As for this clone: A much larger clone sits a single nucleotide away, making a read error possible. The gene calls are TRBV5-4 and TRBJ2-7, with D perhaps matching TRBD2 (5 bases). The CDR3 totals 14 residues. Germline CDR1 SGHNT, CDR2 YYREEE (reference sequence). The CDR3 sequence: CASSLGGRTYDQYF. The CDR3 bases are TGTGCCAGCAGCTTGGGCGGGCGCACCTACGATCAGTACTTC.

The table lists this clone with many counts. J is TRBJ1-6 and V is TRBV5-6; D unresolved. V was shortened by 0 bases and J by 5 bases, with 12 bases between the two germline ends. Germline loops: CDR1 SGHDT, CDR2 YYEEEE. CDR3 length: 16 residues. The CDR3 DNA sequence: TGTGCCAGCAGCTTGGATCGAGGTGTTAATAATTCACCCCTCCACTTT. This sequence encodes CASSLDRGVNNSPLHF.

This chain connects TRBV11-2 to TRBJ1-3; no clear D. Trimming left V 5 bases short and J 4 bases short, with 9 bases between. This CDR3 is built from 13 residues. Germline values: CDR1 SGHAT, CDR2 FQNNGV. The CDR3 DNA reads as TGTGCCAGCAGCCCGCTTACCGGAAACACCATATATTTT. Residues: CASSPLTGNTIYF.